This T cell receptor beta chain emerged from a study of cytomegalovirus exposure and HLA in healthy donors. The study's findings and limits: The CMV antigen specificity of a few CMV-associated chains was confirmed through in vitro analysis. Within an earlier analysis, most TCR beta V segments proved productive either about 90% or about 30% of the time. Later analysis identified a missense DCLRE1C variant that was linked to TCR beta V- and J-gene trimming.

This CDR3 is 16 amino acids long. Germline CDR1 reads SEHNR; CDR2 reads FQNEAQ (reference sequence). Trimming stripped 6 bases from V and 8 bases from J, with 25 bases between. Notes on this clone: Its antigen is undetermined.

Researchers ran the PCR with 60 Vbeta and 13 Jbeta primers. Original handling: Among the unique TCR beta chains that a later analysis counted, 70 million to 85 million in all, 9.5 million to 11 million were shared. Clones were read by immunoSEQ multiplex PCR, and TCRdb kept only the in-frame ones, dropping some. V and J calls and clone size come straight from that table; D and trimming were deduced from the DNA. Of more than 140,000 clones in the sample, 75% are singletons; the top ten hold about 3.1%. The receptor's source is a man aged 40-49 years in good health and CMV-seronegative. Specimen: PBMCs. The V gene is TRBV7-9, the J gene TRBJ1-1; possibly TRBD1 for D (6 bases). CDR3 region: CASRVVGRGPDDEAFF. The DNA for the CDR3 is TGTGCCAGCAGGGTAGTGGGGCGGGGGCCAGATGACGAAGCTTTCTTT.